This TCR beta chain was identified during a study of blood T cell repertoires in COVID-19. Overall study context: T cells, B-cell-depleted T cells, or PBMCs supplied cDNA or gDNA.

On this clone itself: Mismatch with germline at one junction end may stem from a read error.

The germline V gene has CDR1 MNHEY and CDR2 SVGEGT. This CDR3 is built from 16 residues. Original handling: Amplification from reference gene primers served as the basis for estimated nucleated cell counts. This table comes from immunoSEQ multiplex PCR, and its TCRdb copy is limited to in-frame clones, with some not included. The D gene and trimming were derived from the DNA, and the V and J assignments and clone size from that table. The sample has approximately 68,000 clones; 75% to 90% are singletons. The sequence came from an elderly woman with active or convalescent COVID-19. The sample consisted of peripheral blood. The rearrangement joins TRBV6-2 or TRBV6-3 to TRBJ2-5, with 7 bases fitting TRBD1. Here the CDR3 DNA reads TGTGCCAGCACTTACACCTTACAGGGGTACCAAGAGACCCAGTACTTC. This gives the protein CASTYTLQGYQETQYF.